This T cell receptor beta chain derives from a study of prognosis after radiotherapy for stage I lung cancer. This clonotype is medium-sized. Template was genomic DNA; TCR beta CDR3 amplified in two multiplex PCR rounds. Every TRBV and TRBJ gene had its own specific primer in first-round PCR. TCRdb re-called the multiplex PCR reads with MiXCR, one entry per CDR3 protein. In the table there are 14,000 or so distinct CDR3 sequences, approximately 50% of which are singletons. The CDR3 spans 16 residues. Germline V gene data show CDR1 as MNHEY and CDR2 as SMNVEV (reference sequence). Germline trimming cut 5 bases from V and 3 bases from J; bases unmatched to any gene: 12.

The V gene is TRBV27, the J gene TRBJ1-2; 7 bases are shared with TRBD1. The starting material was PBMCs, obtained before or after stereotactic body radiation therapy (not recorded which). The source of this sequence is a donor at least 50 years old with non-small cell lung cancer. Here the CDR3 reads CASSSIEGGQYYGYTF. DNA for the CDR3: TGTGCCAGCAGTAGCATTGAAGGGGGACAGTACTATGGCTACACCTTC.